Sequencing of this TCR beta chain was carried out in a study of radiotherapy plus CTLA-4 blockade in lung cancer. Study details: Objective responses arose in about 17% of patients, and 31% experienced disease control. Study observations and caveats: An expansion of tumor-derived TCR clones occurred in blood after radiotherapy plus ipilimumab. Best predicting response, reportedly, were early blood T cell clone dynamics, with interferon-beta.

Remarks on this clone: Its antigen remains unidentified.

TCRdb's table, derived via immunoSEQ multiplex PCR, lists solely in-frame clones and lacks some. The table includes around 100,000 clones, approximately 74% detected once. Between the trimmed V and J ends, which lost 3 bases and 2 bases, there was a span of 13 bases. The V gene's germline CDR1 is KGHSH and CDR2 LQKENI. The CDR3 is 16 residues long. Each patient with chemo-refractory metastatic non-small-cell lung cancer was treated with focal radiation plus CTLA-4 blockade using ipilimumab. The chain recombines TRBV18 with TRBJ2-2, with a possible D match to TRBD1 (6 bases). Sequenced here: peripheral blood, sampled from a patient treated with radiotherapy plus ipilimumab. The clonotype comes from a human donor with non-small cell lung cancer who had a partial response to radiotherapy plus ipilimumab. Some clones in this sample may be carry-over from other donors' samples. CDR3 sequence (DNA): TGTGCCAGCTCACCCCAACGGACAGATAACACCGGGGAGCTGTTTTTT. Translation: CASSPQRTDNTGELFF.